The TCR beta chain described here comes from a study of PD-1 blockade in classical Hodgkin lymphoma. Study results and caveats: The diversity seen at baseline in complete responders resembled that of newly diagnosed patients.

Data came from immunoSEQ multiplex PCR; TCRdb stores just in-frame clones and leaves some out. The data contain tens of thousands of clones, 90% of them seen just once; the ten biggest clones take up around 13%. Germline V lookup: CDR1 SGHKS, CDR2 YYEKEE (reference sequence). The CDR3 is 15 residues long. V lost 0 bases and J lost 9, with 16 bases in between. Time point specified: cycle 4 day 1 (C4D1), after 6 weeks of nivolumab. Each patient's relapse followed autologous stem cell transplantation, and brentuximab vedotin exposure varied. A remark on this clone: Its specificity is unknown.

This receptor was identified in a human donor with classical Hodgkin lymphoma. This chain joins TRBV5-5 and TRBJ2-1, with D perhaps given as TRBD1 or TRBD2 (5 bases each). The specimen comprised peripheral blood mononuclear cells (PBMCs), sampled before the fourth cycle of nivolumab. The CDR3 protein is CASSLDRMTSGEQFF. The CDR3, as DNA: TGTGCCAGCAGCTTGGACAGGATGACGAGCGGTGAGCAGTTCTTC.